This TCR beta chain was observed in a study of T cell changes during pregnancy in multiple sclerosis. TCRdb keeps only in-frame clones here, not all; method: immunoSEQ multiplex PCR. Among 100,000 or so clones listed, about 90% were seen once. The CDR3 spans 13 residues. Germline lookup yields CDR1 SQVTM and CDR2 ANQGSEA. Trimming removed 5 bases from V and 1 base from J, with 11 bases in between. The V gene is TRBV29-1, the J gene TRBJ1-2; tentative D call: TRBD1 (5 bases). This receptor was identified in a female donor with multiple sclerosis, enrolled in a pregnancy study. Source: peripheral blood, taken after pregnancy. CDR3 DNA sequence: TGCAGCGTTAGACAGCGGGATAACTATGGCTACACCTTC. This translates into CSVRQRDNYGYTF.